The rows below give T cell receptor beta chains drawn from one sample of a study. TCRdb re-derived calls from the RT-PCR reads in MiXCR, one entry per CDR3 protein. The sample includes about 680,000 distinct CDR3 sequences, over 12% of them seen just once. Material for sequencing was memory CD4+ T cells from blood. These receptors were collected from a female donor in good health, serving as a healthy control. Both conserved end residues are part of each CDR3. D genes are given only for firm matches. Clone size is given for some rows only: seen once, a few or many times, or a class if the clone is expanded.

J: TRBJ1-5
size: few
D: NA
V: TRBV20-1
DNA: TGCAGTGCTAGAACGCCGGGGGGACAGCCCCAGCATTTT
CDR3: CSARTPGGQPQHF

J: TRBJ1-2
size: NA
D: NA
V: TRBV7-2
DNA: TGTGCCAGCAGCTCAAATTCAGGGATCTCTGGCTACACCTTC
CDR3: CASSSNSGISGYTF

J: TRBJ1-1
size: many
D: NA
V: TRBV12-3/TRBV12-4
DNA: TGTGCCAGCAGTTCCGTCACGGGTGGGACTGAAGCTTTCTTT
CDR3: CASSSVTGGTEAFF

J: TRBJ2-1
size: few
D: TRBD2
V: TRBV12-3/TRBV12-4
DNA: TGTGCCAGCGCACTAGCGGGAGGGAGGGATGAGCAGTTCTTC
CDR3: CASALAGGRDEQFF

J: TRBJ1-2
size: many
D: TRBD1
V: TRBV20-1
DNA: TGCAGTGCTCCGGCAGGGGGGGTCTATGGCTACACCTTC
CDR3: CSAPAGGVYGYTF

J: TRBJ2-1
size: few
D: TRBD2
V: TRBV2
DNA: TGTGCCAGCAGTTTCCAGCGGGAGCACAATGAGCAGTTCTTC
CDR3: CASSFQREHNEQFF

J: TRBJ1-4
size: NA
D: NA
V: TRBV3-1
DNA: TGTGCCAGCAGCCAAGCAAGGGGTGGTGAAAAACTGTTTTTT
CDR3: CASSQARGGEKLFF

J: TRBJ1-1
size: many
D: TRBD1
V: TRBV27
DNA: TGTGCCAGCAGGCGCAACCCGGGGACAGGGGTAACTGAAGCTTTCTTT
CDR3: CASRRNPGTGVTEAFF

J: TRBJ2-7
size: many
D: TRBD1
V: TRBV7-2
DNA: TGTGCCAGCAGCCCAACCTATCAGGGGGCCTACGAGCAGTACTTC
CDR3: CASSPTYQGAYEQYF

J: TRBJ2-5
size: NA
D: TRBD2
V: TRBV15
DNA: TGTGCCACCAGCGGGAGGGTGACGTGGGAGACCCAGTACTTC
CDR3: CATSGRVTWETQYF

J: TRBJ2-4
size: NA
D: NA
V: TRBV12-3/TRBV12-4
DNA: TGTGCCAGCAACGGACCCTCGGCCAAAAACATTCAGTACTTC
CDR3: CASNGPSAKNIQYF

J: TRBJ1-5
size: many
D: NA
V: TRBV12-3/TRBV12-4
DNA: TGTGCCAGCAGTTGGAGGGGGAGCAATCAGCCCCAGCATTTT
CDR3: CASSWRGSNQPQHF

J: TRBJ2-7
size: once
D: NA
V: TRBV7-2
DNA: TGTGCCAGCAGCTTGTTTATCGGGAGCTCCTACGAGCAGTACTTC
CDR3: CASSLFIGSSYEQYF

J: TRBJ2-3
size: NA
D: TRBD1
V: TRBV24-1
DNA: TGTGCCACCAGTGACCCGACAGGGTCTGGAGATACGCAGTATTTT
CDR3: CATSDPTGSGDTQYF

J: TRBJ2-1
size: NA
D: TRBD2
V: TRBV7-2
DNA: TGTGCCAGCAGCTTAGGTCGGGCTAGCGGGATCCGTGAGCAGTTCTTC
CDR3: CASSLGRASGIREQFF